The 9 T cell receptor beta chains below all came from one sample that was sequenced in a study of shared clonotypes between healthy human individuals. Only in-frame clones appear in the TCRdb table, and some are missing; sequencing was by immunoSEQ multiplex PCR. Here the sample spans some 2.1 million clones, 85% to 95% being singletons. CD8 cells classed as naive were CD45RO-negative and positively selected for CCR7, excluding terminally differentiated effector memory CD45RA+ cells. Source material: naive CD8+ T cells from PBMCs. These receptors all stem from a man aged 18 to 29 in good health. Some clones in this sample may be carry-over from other donors' samples.

The V and J genes are TRBV27 and TRBJ2-1; 7 nucleotides agree with TRBD1. The J segment lost 8 bases and the V segment lost 5 bases, leaving 6 bases of the junction unmatched. This CDR3 is built from 13 residues. Germline V gene sequence: CDR1 MNHEY, CDR2 SMNVEV (reference sequence). CDR3 region: CASSPGQNHEQFF. CDR3 coding DNA: TGTGCCAGCAGTCCGGGACAGAACCATGAGCAGTTCTTC.

This chain links TRBV2 with TRBJ2-1; the match to TRBD2 covers 8 bases. CDR1 SNHLY and CDR2 FYNNEI come from the germline V gene. The CDR3 extends over 15 amino acids. With V trimmed by 6 bases and J by 2 bases, 6 bases remained unmatched. CDR3 nucleotide sequence: TGTGCCAGCAGACTAGCGGAGGGGGCCTACAATGAGCAGTTCTTC. Translating gives CASRLAEGAYNEQFF.

In this sample, this clone turned up once. The chain is built from TRBV2 and TRBJ1-2, with D possibly TRBD1 on 5 matching bases. Deletions cut 8 bases from V and 0 bases from J, with 22 bases between. This CDR3 has 17 amino acids. Germline V gives CDR1 SNHLY, CDR2 FYNNEI. CDR3 protein: CASAGKARTKANYGYTF. The CDR3 DNA sequence: TGTGCCAGCGCTGGAAAGGCGAGGACAAAAGCTAACTATGGCTACACCTTC.

The V gene is TRBV7-6, the J gene TRBJ2-1; the match to TRBD2 covers 9 bases. V lost 6 bases and J lost 5; bases outside the gene matches: 8. The CDR3 contains 15 residues. Looked up from germline, CDR1 is SGHVS and CDR2 is FNYEAQ. The CDR3 bases are TGTGCCAGCAGGAGACTAGCGGTCCTTAACAATGAGCAGTTCTTC. It encodes CASRRLAVLNNEQFF.

The chain combines TRBV7-9 with TRBJ2-3; 7 bases map to TRBD1. The V gene end was trimmed by 1 base and the J gene end by 7 bases; junction bases not matched to a gene: 5. Germline lookup yields CDR1 SEHNR and CDR2 FQNEAQ (reference sequence). The CDR3 is made up of 14 amino acids. The CDR3 DNA follows: TGTGCCAGCAGCTTAGGGGACAGCTCTCATACGCAGTATTTT. This encodes CASSLGDSSHTQYF.

This rearrangement joins TRBV10-3 to TRBJ2-1; D unresolved. The length of the CDR3 is 14 residues. Germline CDR1 reads ENHRY; CDR2 reads SYGVKD. Trimming removed 11 bases at V and 6 bases at J, with 20 bases between. The CDR3 reads CAVTRASSTNEQFF. CDR3 coding DNA: TGTGCCGTCACACGGGCGAGTTCAACCAATGAGCAGTTCTTC.

This clone was observed a single time. The rearrangement joins TRBV6-1 to TRBJ1-5; 10 bases are a match to TRBD1. This CDR3 has 16 residues. V lost 4 bases to trimming and J lost 6 bases; unmatched junction nucleotides: 9. Germline values: CDR1 MNHNS, CDR2 SASEGT. CDR3 in amino acids: CASSGETGGETQPQHF. The CDR3 DNA reads as TGTGCCAGCAGTGGAGAGACAGGGGGCGAGACTCAGCCCCAGCATTTT.

The gene calls are TRBV5-8 and TRBJ1-2, with D possibly matching TRBD1 (5 bases). V was trimmed by 3 bases and J by 5 bases, leaving 14 bases between them. Germline values: CDR1 SGHTS, CDR2 YDEGEE. The CDR3 has 14 amino acids. The CDR3, as DNA: TGTGCCAGCAGCTACTCGGACACCGAGTATGGCTACACCTTC. This translates into CASSYSDTEYGYTF.

The V call is TRBV28, the J call TRBJ2-1; 7 bases map to TRBD1. The germline CDR1 and CDR2 sequences are MDHEN and SYDVKM. The CDR3 length is 15 residues. V lost 6 bases, J lost 2 bases, and 7 bases stayed unmatched. CDR3 nucleotide sequence: TGTGCCAGCAGATGGGACAGAGAAACCTACAATGAGCAGTTCTTC. This translates into CASRWDRETYNEQFF. Drawing the rest from reference TRBV28 and TRBJ2-1, the complete variable domain is DVKVTQSSRYLVKRTGEKVFLECVQDMDHENMFWYRQDPGLGLRLIYFSYDVKMKEKGDIPEGYSVSREKKERFSLILESASTNQTSMYLCASRWDRETYNEQFFGPGTRLTVL.